A selection of T cell receptor beta chains follows, all from one sample in a study of cytomegalovirus exposure and HLA in healthy donors. TCRdb's table, derived via immunoSEQ multiplex PCR, lists solely in-frame clones and lacks some. The profile shows around 49,000 clones, 90% to 95% of them singletons. Sequences were obtained from PBMCs. All receptors derive from a woman in her late teens or twenties in good health and CMV-seropositive. Each CDR3 is given with its conserved first and last residue. Fields, in order: clone size, V gene, J gene, D gene, CDR3 DNA, CDR3 protein. D genes are given only for firm matches. The size entry is marked missing in some rows and otherwise reads once, few, many or a size class.

.,TRBV19,TRBJ1-5,.,TGTGCCAGTAGTTCCGACGGAGATAGCAATCAGCCCCAGCATTTT,CASSSDGDSNQPQHF
.,TRBV2,TRBJ2-3,.,TGTGCCAGCTTCCGAGGTCCAGATACGCAGTATTTT,CASFRGPDTQYF
.,TRBV28,TRBJ2-4,TRBD1,TGTGCCAGCAGTTTCTCTCTACGGGACAGGGCCAAAAACATTCAGTACTTC,CASSFSLRDRAKNIQYF
.,TRBV28,TRBJ1-1,TRBD1,TGTGCCAGCAGTGCGCGACAGGGGGCCGGAACTGAAGCTTTCTTT,CASSARQGAGTEAFF
.,TRBV19,TRBJ2-1,TRBD2,TGTGCCAGTAGTATTTTTGGGCTAGCGGTTACCAATGAGCAGTTCTTC,CASSIFGLAVTNEQFF
.,TRBV18,TRBJ2-3,.,TGTGCCAGCTCGCCCCAGGGGCGAGATACGCAGTATTTT,CASSPQGRDTQYF
once,TRBV27,TRBJ2-1,TRBD2,TGTGCCAGCAGTGCCTCGCGGGAGATGGCCTTCTTC,CASSASREMAFF
.,TRBV19,TRBJ2-3,TRBD1,TGTGCCAGTAGTAGATGGGACAGGGAGATGGATACGCAGTATTTT,CASSRWDREMDTQYF
.,TRBV28,TRBJ2-7,TRBD1,TGTGCCAGCAGTTTACTCCCGGACAGGTCCTACGAGCAGTACTTC,CASSLLPDRSYEQYF
.,TRBV6-1,TRBJ2-1,.,TGTGCCAGCAGTCCCACAAACCCCTACAATGAGCAGTTCTTC,CASSPTNPYNEQFF
.,TRBV28,TRBJ2-1,.,TGTGCCAGCAGGAATTCCCGGGGGTCCTACAATGAGCAGTTCTTC,CASRNSRGSYNEQFF
.,TRBV28,TRBJ2-3,.,TGTGCCAGCAGTTCCCCGGGAACCCTTGGGCAGTATTTT,CASSSPGTLGQYF
.,TRBV27,TRBJ2-7,.,TGTGCCAGCAGTTCCCTACCCGAGGGCTACGAGCAGTACTTC,CASSSLPEGYEQYF
.,TRBV10-3,TRBJ2-5,.,TGTGCCATCGCGAATGTCGTAGAGACCCAGTACTTC,CAIANVVETQYF
.,TRBV5-1,TRBJ1-1,TRBD1,TGCGCCAGCAGTCGACAGGGTACAAACACTGAAGCTTTCTTT,CASSRQGTNTEAFF
.,TRBV6-5,TRBJ2-7,TRBD1,TGTGCCAGCAGATTCGGACAGGCTCCTACCTACGAGCAGTACTTC,CASRFGQAPTYEQYF
once,TRBV5-5,TRBJ2-7,TRBD2,TGTGCCAGCAGCTCCCCGGGGGGGTCAGCCTACGAGCAGTACTTC,CASSSPGGSAYEQYF
.,TRBV7-9,TRBJ1-2,TRBD1,TGTGCCAGCAGCTACGACGGACAGGGGGAGTATGGCTACACCTTC,CASSYDGQGEYGYTF
.,TRBV6-1,TRBJ2-7,.,TGTGCCAGCAGTCCTTCGACTAGACCGAGCGAGCAGTACTTC,CASSPSTRPSEQYF
.,TRBV5-1,TRBJ2-1,TRBD2,TGCGCCAGCAGCTTCCTAGCGGAGCGGACAAATGAGCAGTTCTTC,CASSFLAERTNEQFF
.,TRBV11-2,TRBJ1-5,TRBD1,TGTGCCAGCAGCTTAGATTGGGGACAGCGGTTCGATCAGCCCCAGCATTTT,CASSLDWGQRFDQPQHF
once,TRBV2,TRBJ1-1,.,TGTGCCAGCAGTGAACAGGGCACTGAAGCTTTCTTT,CASSEQGTEAFF
.,TRBV7-9,TRBJ2-5,.,TGTGCAAGCATCGAAGGGAGTTTCGGGAAAGAGACCCAGTACTTC,CASIEGSFGKETQYF
.,TRBV19,TRBJ2-1,TRBD2,TGTGCCACCAAAGCGGGAGGATCCTACAATGAGCAGTTCTTC,CATKAGGSYNEQFF
.,TRBV29-1,TRBJ1-1,.,TGCAGCGTTATCAGGGTACTTAACACTGAAGCTTTCTTT,CSVIRVLNTEAFF
.,TRBV28,TRBJ2-7,TRBD2,TGTGCCAGCAGTCTAGGGGACTACGGGAAATACGAGCAGTACTTC,CASSLGDYGKYEQYF
.,TRBV5-1,TRBJ2-5,TRBD2,TGCGCCAGCAGCCCGGGGACTAGCGGAAACCAAGAGACCCAGTACTTC,CASSPGTSGNQETQYF
.,TRBV5-6,TRBJ2-1,.,TGTGCCAGCAGCCGGGCGGGGAGCGGTAATGAGCAGTTCTTC,CASSRAGSGNEQFF
once,TRBV28,TRBJ2-1,.,TGTGCCAGCAGTTTAGCTCTAGAAGCTAGGTTCTTC,CASSLALEARFF
.,TRBV27,TRBJ2-7,TRBD2,TGTGCCAGCAGTTTATACCCTAGCGGGGCCGCCTACGAGCAGTACTTC,CASSLYPSGAAYEQYF
.,TRBV2,TRBJ2-7,TRBD1,TGTGCCAGCAGTTCTTCCCCCGGGACAGGGGGCTACGAGCAGTACTTC,CASSSSPGTGGYEQYF
.,TRBV29-1,TRBJ2-2,.,TGCAGCGTTCGGGAGTCCCACGGGGAGCTGTTTTTT,CSVRESHGELFF
.,TRBV11-2,TRBJ2-2,TRBD2,TGTGCCAGCAGCTTAGGTGTTAGCGGGAGTACCGGGGAGCTGTTTTTT,CASSLGVSGSTGELFF
.,TRBV11-3,TRBJ2-7,TRBD2,TGTGCCAGCAGCTTAGATCTGGGTAGCGGGGCCTACGAGCAGTACTTC,CASSLDLGSGAYEQYF
.,TRBV7-8,TRBJ2-1,.,TGTGCCAGCAGCTTGGTTCTGAGATCGAATGAGCAGTTCTTC,CASSLVLRSNEQFF
.,TRBV7-9,TRBJ2-1,.,TGTGCCAGCAGCCCTCCTCCCTACAATGAGCAGTTCTTC,CASSPPPYNEQFF
.,TRBV5-4,TRBJ2-7,.,TGTGCCAGCAGCTTGGGGGGTCCCGGGGTCGTCTACGAGCAGTACTTC,CASSLGGPGVVYEQYF
few,TRBV6-5,TRBJ2-7,.,TGTGCCAGCAGTGCCTCCGGCTACGAGCAGTACTTC,CASSASGYEQYF
.,TRBV10-2,TRBJ2-3,TRBD2,TGCGCCAGCAGTGGGGGGCGGGAGGCGGATACGCAGTATTTT,CASSGGREADTQYF
.,TRBV28,TRBJ1-2,TRBD1,TGTGCCAGCACTAGCCGACAGGGGGAGGTCTACTATGGCTACACCTTC,CASTSRQGEVYYGYTF
.,TRBV28,TRBJ2-2,.,TGTGCCAGCAGTCAAACCAGGGTACGGGGGACCGGGGAGCTGTTTTTT,CASSQTRVRGTGELFF
.,TRBV10-2,TRBJ1-5,TRBD1,TGCGCCAGCAGACGACCAGGGGGGAATCAGCCCCAGCATTTT,CASRRPGGNQPQHF
.,TRBV9,TRBJ2-1,TRBD2,TGTGCCAGCAGCGTTGACGGGAGGGCCAGTGGCAATGAGCAGTTCTTC,CASSVDGRASGNEQFF
.,TRBV9,TRBJ2-7,.,TGTGCCAGCAGCGTACAGAGCGGCTGGCTTGGGGAGCAGTACTTC,CASSVQSGWLGEQYF
.,TRBV9,TRBJ1-6,TRBD1,TGTGCCAGCAGCGTAGCTACATTAGGGGGCGGTTCACCCCTCCACTTT,CASSVATLGGGSPLHF
.,TRBV13,TRBJ2-1,.,TGTGCCAGCAGCTTGCGGGTGGGAAATGAGCAGTTCTTC,CASSLRVGNEQFF
.,TRBV29-1,TRBJ1-2,.,TGCAGCGTTGATATTAGTGGCTACACCTTC,CSVDISGYTF
.,TRBV28,TRBJ1-5,.,TGTGCCAGCAGTTTAGCAGGGGGCAATCAGCCCCAGCATTTT,CASSLAGGNQPQHF
.,TRBV5-6,TRBJ2-7,.,TGTGCCAGCACTTCGACCCCCCGGGGCTACGAGCAGTACTTC,CASTSTPRGYEQYF
.,TRBV7-3,TRBJ2-1,.,TGTGCCAGCAGCTTAGCTAGCGACAGAGACAATGAGCAGTTCTTC,CASSLASDRDNEQFF
.,TRBV30,TRBJ2-7,TRBD2,TGTGCCTGCTCCCGTGGCGGGAGCCTCGCCAGGGACTACGAGCAGTACTTC,CACSRGGSLARDYEQYF
.,TRBV30,TRBJ2-7,.,TGTGCCTGGACCCCCGACAGGAGAATTTACGAGCAGTACTTC,CAWTPDRRIYEQYF